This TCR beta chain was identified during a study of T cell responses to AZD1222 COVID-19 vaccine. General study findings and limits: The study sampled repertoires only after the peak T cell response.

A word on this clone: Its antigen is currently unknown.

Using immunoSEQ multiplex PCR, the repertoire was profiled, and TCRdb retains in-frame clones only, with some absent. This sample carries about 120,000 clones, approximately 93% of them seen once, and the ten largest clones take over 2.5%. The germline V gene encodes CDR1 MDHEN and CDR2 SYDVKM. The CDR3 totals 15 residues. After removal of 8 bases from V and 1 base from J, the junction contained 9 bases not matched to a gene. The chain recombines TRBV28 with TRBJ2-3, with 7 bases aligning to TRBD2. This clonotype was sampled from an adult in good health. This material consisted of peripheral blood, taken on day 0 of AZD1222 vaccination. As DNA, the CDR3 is TGTGCCAGCGGAGGTAGCGGGTATCGCACAGATACGCAGTATTTT. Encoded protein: CASGGSGYRTDTQYF.